The T cell receptor (beta chain) under discussion was sequenced for a study of T cells after yellow fever vaccination. Via MiXCR, TCRdb re-called the 5' RACE reads, giving one row per CDR3 protein. This table holds about 220,000 distinct CDR3 sequences, more than 3% found once. Overall study findings and caveats: Most clones from primary vaccination were detected again post-booster (around 96% CD4, roughly 85% CD8).

The germline CDR1 and CDR2 sequences are MNHEY and SVGEGT. Trimming took 8 bases from V and 1 from J, leaving 3 bases between them. The CDR3 is made up of 10 amino acids. Comments on this clonotype: Its antigen remains unidentified.

The gene calls are TRBV6-2 or TRBV6-3 and TRBJ2-7; no reliable D call. This TCR came from a young man who received the YFV17D yellow fever vaccine. Sequencing used CD4+ T cells sorted from PBMCs, obtained 10 days after the yellow fever booster vaccination. The CDR3 DNA sequence: TGTGCCAGCGGGTCCTACGAGCAGTACGTC. As protein: CASGSYEQYV.